This TCR beta chain was identified in a study of T cell changes during pregnancy in multiple sclerosis. V was trimmed by 5 bases and J by 2 bases, leaving 16 bases between them. The CDR3 extends over 16 amino acids. Germline CDR1 reads SGHTA; CDR2 reads FQGNSA. Profiling relied on immunoSEQ multiplex PCR, and the TCRdb table lists in-frame clones only, not all of them. The table lists approximately 120,000 clones, about 96% of them singletons. Sample: peripheral blood, taken after pregnancy. The TCR was taken from a female donor with multiple sclerosis, enrolled in a pregnancy study. The gene calls are TRBV7-2 and TRBJ2-1; D is possibly TRBD2 (6 bases). CDR3 loop: CASSRVGGDPYNEQFF. CDR3 coding DNA: TGTGCCAGCAGCCGGGTGGGCGGGGACCCCTACAATGAGCAGTTCTTC.